This paragraph covers one T cell receptor beta chain sequence. The sample is drawn from a study of blood T cell repertoires in COVID-19. Study context: From the United States, Italy and Spain came samples of acute and convalescent COVID-19. Sources were T cells, B-cell-depleted T cells, or PBMCs; the material itself was cDNA or gDNA.

The authors' processing: Amplification with reference gene primers provided the estimates of nucleated cell counts. Sequenced by immunoSEQ multiplex PCR; TCRdb stores in-frame clones only, minus some. The DNA was the basis for D and trimming; V, J and clone size are from that table. This sample has some 180,000 clones, with approximately 85% found just once. The CDR3 runs to 19 residues. This sequence was found in a woman aged 55-70 years with acute or convalescent COVID-19. The chain carries TRBV21-1 and TRBJ2-1; the table's D call TRBD2 went unverified against the DNA. TRBV21-1 is a recognized pseudogene. Sequencing was performed on peripheral blood. This chain's CDR3 is CASSWGKGLGGSSYNEQFF. CDR3 bases: TGTGCCAGCAGCTGGGGAAAAGGTCTCGGGGGGAGCTCCTACAATGAGCAGTTCTTC.